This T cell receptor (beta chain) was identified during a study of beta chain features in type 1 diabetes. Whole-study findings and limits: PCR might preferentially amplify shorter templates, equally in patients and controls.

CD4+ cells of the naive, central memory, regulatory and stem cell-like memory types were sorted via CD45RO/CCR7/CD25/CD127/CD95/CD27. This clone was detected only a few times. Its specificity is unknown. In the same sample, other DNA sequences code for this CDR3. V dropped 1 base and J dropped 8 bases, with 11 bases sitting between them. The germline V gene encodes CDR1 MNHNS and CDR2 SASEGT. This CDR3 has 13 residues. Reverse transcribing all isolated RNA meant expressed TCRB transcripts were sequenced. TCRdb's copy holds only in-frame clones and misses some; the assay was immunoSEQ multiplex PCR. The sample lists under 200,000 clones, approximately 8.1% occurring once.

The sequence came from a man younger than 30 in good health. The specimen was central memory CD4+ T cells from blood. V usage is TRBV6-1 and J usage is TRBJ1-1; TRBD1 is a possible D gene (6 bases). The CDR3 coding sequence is TGTGCCAGCAGTGAAGAAGGGGGAGCCGAAGCTTTCTTT. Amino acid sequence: CASSEEGGAEAFF.